A selection of T cell receptor beta chains follows, all from one sample in a study of Ad26.COV2.S vaccination and SARS-CoV-2 variants. Measured with immunoSEQ multiplex PCR; TCRdb has only the in-frame clones, and not every one. This repertoire shows 400,000 to 500,000 clones, approximately 88% found once; its top ten account for 3.6%. The source material was peripheral blood, sampled in a trial of Ad26.COV2.S vaccine versus placebo. All receptors come from a person aged 18-60 years who received the Ad26.COV2.S COVID-19 vaccine or a placebo. The conserved cysteine and the conserved F or W are not part of the CDR3 here. The order of the fields is clone size, V gene, CDR3 protein. Rows give clone size only sometimes, using once, few, many, or a class for an expanded clone.

clone size: -
V gene: TRBV6-5
CDR3 protein: ASSYDRGGPEAF

clone size: -
V gene: TRBV5-4
CDR3 protein: ASSQDMGEQF

clone size: -
V gene: TRBV5-5
CDR3 protein: ASSLRQYNEKLF

clone size: once
V gene: TRBV11-2
CDR3 protein: ASSPRQGAGAEAF

clone size: -
V gene: TRBV2
CDR3 protein: ASSVRQSYNSPLH

clone size: once
V gene: TRBV6-5
CDR3 protein: ASSRTGTGYT

clone size: -
V gene: TRBV28
CDR3 protein: ASSLWRGTNYGYT

clone size: once
V gene: TRBV5-1
CDR3 protein: ASSLVSLFQGTQY

clone size: -
V gene: TRBV7-2
CDR3 protein: ASSSPGQGVVNYGYT

clone size: -
V gene: TRBV6-5
CDR3 protein: ASRFRGGGELF

clone size: -
V gene: TRBV5-1
CDR3 protein: ASSLTGNQPQH

clone size: -
V gene: TRBV4-3
CDR3 protein: ASSAPGQGAEAF

clone size: -
V gene: TRBV5-1
CDR3 protein: ASSFLEDTQY

clone size: -
V gene: TRBV9
CDR3 protein: ASSVGAGITDTQY

clone size: -
V gene: TRBV3-1/TRBV3-2
CDR3 protein: ASSLRTGDGYT

clone size: -
V gene: TRBV7-9
CDR3 protein: ASSLVTSASYEQY

clone size: -
V gene: TRBV18
CDR3 protein: ASSLGTGNYT

clone size: -
V gene: TRBV4-3
CDR3 protein: ASSQLGTGGRYEQY

clone size: few
V gene: TRBV6-5
CDR3 protein: ASSYEGQGIAEQF

clone size: -
V gene: TRBV28
CDR3 protein: ASRQGLYEAF

clone size: -
V gene: TRBV10-3
CDR3 protein: AISEDSSNQPQH

clone size: -
V gene: TRBV6-5
CDR3 protein: ASSRSRGETQY

clone size: -
V gene: TRBV7-6
CDR3 protein: ASSWNSGEGETQY

clone size: -
V gene: TRBV30
CDR3 protein: AWSLQPGGNQLQH

clone size: -
V gene: TRBV7-2
CDR3 protein: ASSLGRAIEKLF

clone size: -
V gene: TRBV7-9
CDR3 protein: ASSPRGTPQF

clone size: -
V gene: TRBV28
CDR3 protein: ASSFYDRRYGYT

clone size: many
V gene: TRBV6-4
CDR3 protein: ASSYAFDGSYEQY

clone size: once
V gene: TRBV9
CDR3 protein: ASSGELAKNIQY

clone size: once
V gene: TRBV7-9
CDR3 protein: ASRMPDTQY

clone size: -
V gene: TRBV7-8
CDR3 protein: ASSLVRQGIWNEQY

clone size: -
V gene: TRBV10-3
CDR3 protein: AISFGQGAGELF

clone size: -
V gene: TRBV5-1
CDR3 protein: ASSPLEGATYNEQF

clone size: -
V gene: TRBV3-1/TRBV3-2
CDR3 protein: ASSHRDRGQETQY

clone size: -
V gene: TRBV14
CDR3 protein: ASSPYRDRGGYT